The clone carrying this TCR beta chain appeared a few times. The authors sorted CD4+ naive, central memory, regulatory and stem cell-like memory cells via CD45RO/CCR7/CD25/CD127/CD95/CD27. These data are taken from a study of beta chain features in type 1 diabetes. Germline assignment: CDR1 SGHKS and CDR2 YYEKEE (reference sequence). The V end was cut by 2 bases, the J end by 1 base, with 9 bases between. CDR3 length: 14 amino acids. Every bit of the isolated RNA underwent reverse transcription, so sequencing read expressed TCRB transcripts. The table came from immunoSEQ multiplex PCR; TCRdb's copy has only in-frame clones and leaves some out. The sample shows 500,000 to 700,000 clones, around 15% of them seen only once.

The chain recombines TRBV5-5 with TRBJ1-1; D gene ambiguous. The sequence was collected from a man between 18 and 29 years old in good health. Sequenced material: naive CD4+ T cells from blood. CDR3 sequence: CASSFVGRNTEAFF. The DNA of the CDR3 is TGTGCCAGCAGCTTCGTGGGCAGGAACACTGAAGCTTTCTTT.